These 23 T cell receptor beta chains originate from one sample sequenced in a study of human T cells and chemical hapten exposure. Via MiXCR, TCRdb re-called the RACE reads, giving one row per CDR3 protein. The profile covers hundreds of thousands of distinct CDR3 sequences, with about 6% appearing a single time and about 6% taken by the ten largest. Stated time point: patch test 2, 6 weeks after DPC sensitization. Described treatment: therapeutic diphenylcyclopropenone sensitization with weekly scalp DPC. The sample consisted of whole blood, taken in connection with sensitization to the hapten diphenylcyclopropenone (DPC). The receptors come from a young woman with alopecia areata. Some clones in this sample may be carry-over from other donors' samples.

Many counts were recorded for this clonotype. CDR3 DNA sequence: TGTGCCAGCTCACCGGGGTCTAGCACAGATACGCAGTATTTT. This encodes CASSPGSSTDTQYF. This chain joins TRBV18 and TRBJ2-3; D unclear. CDR1 KGHSH and CDR2 LQKENI come from the germline V gene. V was trimmed by 3 bases and J by 0 bases, leaving 7 bases between them. This CDR3 region has 14 residues.

This clonotype showed up many times. The chain employs TRBV7-9 and TRBJ1-6; no firm D call. Germline V CDR1 and CDR2: SEHNR, FQNEAQ (reference sequence). V lost 1 base, J lost 9 bases, and 13 bases lay in between. This CDR3 contains 15 residues. Here the CDR3 DNA reads TGTGCCAGCAGCTTAGATGCGTTGGGAATTTCACCCCTCCACTTT. Translated: CASSLDALGISPLHF.

Many counts were recorded for this clonotype. The chain recombines TRBV6-6 with TRBJ1-5, with TRBD1 identical over 10 bases. Germline V CDR1 and CDR2: MNHNY, SVGAGI (reference sequence). V was pared by 6 bases and J by 4 bases, with 6 bases of the junction left unmatched. The CDR3 spans 15 residues. The CDR3 spells CASRLDRGWNQPQHF. The CDR3 DNA follows: TGTGCCAGCAGGTTGGACAGGGGGTGGAATCAGCCCCAGCATTTT.

This clonotype was counted between two and nine times. V usage is TRBV5-1 and J usage is TRBJ2-7; D may match TRBD1 or TRBD2 (6 bases each). Germline values: CDR1 SGHRS, CDR2 YFSETQ. Trimming shortened V by 0 bases and J by 3 bases, and 13 bases separated the two germline ends. The CDR3 length is 15 residues. The CDR3 loop reads CASSLAGGLRYEQYF. The CDR3 DNA reads TGCGCCAGCAGCTTGGCCGGGGGCCTCCGCTACGAGCAGTACTTC.

This clonotype occurred many times. This sequence joins TRBV6-2 or TRBV6-3 and TRBJ1-1; TRBD1 aligns across 11 bases. Germline V gives CDR1 MNHEY, CDR2 SVGEGT. J lost 1 base, V lost 5 bases, and 18 bases had no gene match. The CDR3 consists of 20 residues. The CDR3 DNA reads as TGTGCCAGCAGTAGGAGCTATAGACCGGGACAGGGGGATGAGAACACTGAAGCTTTCTTT. It codes for CASSRSYRPGQGDENTEAFF.

This clonotype was observed at least ten times. The chain employs TRBV29-1 and TRBJ2-5, with D unclear. This CDR3 is 13 amino acids long. Deletions cut 6 bases from V and 1 base from J, with 12 bases between. Germline V CDR1 and CDR2: SQVTM, ANQGSEA. For the CDR3, the DNA is TGCAGCGTCGGTAGTATGATCCAAGAGACCCAGTACTTC. Its protein is CSVGSMIQETQYF.

The chain recombines TRBV9 with TRBJ2-1; tentative D call: TRBD2 (6 bases). V was trimmed by 4 bases and J by 0 bases, leaving 14 bases between them. CDR1 and CDR2 (germline): SGDLS, YYNGEE. The CDR3 extends over 16 amino acids. The CDR3 loop is CASSSGLFSSYNEQFF. CDR3 coding DNA: TGTGCCAGCAGCTCGGGACTGTTCAGCTCCTACAATGAGCAGTTCTTC.

Remarks on this clonotype: A much larger clone differs from this one at a single base, so this may be a read error. The rearrangement links TRBV5-4 to TRBJ1-6, with 7 bases lining up with TRBD1. After removal of 6 bases from V and 5 bases from J, the junction contained 8 bases not matched to a gene. The CDR3 loop spans 15 amino acids. The V gene's germline CDR1 is SGHNT and CDR2 YYREEE (reference sequence). CDR3 DNA: TGTGCCAGCATCTCCCGGGACAGTGATAATTCACCCCTCCACTTT. Its translation: CASISRDSDNSPLHF.

This clonotype was detected only a few times. The J gene is TRBJ1-1, the V gene TRBV27; a possible D gene is TRBD1 (6 bases). Trimming stripped 1 base from V and 1 base from J, with 16 bases between. CDR3 length equals 17 residues. Germline lookup yields CDR1 MNHEY and CDR2 SMNVEV (reference sequence). This CDR3 reads CASSLLSAGEGNTEAFF. The CDR3 DNA sequence: TGTGCCAGCAGTTTATTGTCAGCAGGGGAGGGGAACACTGAAGCTTTCTTT.

CDR3 amino acids: CATSDGPLGQFF. The CDR3 bases are TGTGCCACCAGTGATGGGCCTCTGGGGCAGTTCTTC. The chain uses TRBV24-1 and TRBJ2-1, with D unresolved. The V end was cut by 3 bases, the J end by 12 bases, with 11 bases between. The CDR3 spans 12 residues. CDR1 is KGHDR, CDR2 SFDVKD, per germline.

Notes on this clonotype: Germline and junction disagree at one end, which may indicate a read error. The chain is built from TRBV6-6 and TRBJ2-1; D gene ambiguous. The CDR3 length is 13 residues. Germline V CDR1 and CDR2: MNHNY, SVGAGI (reference sequence). CDR3 in amino acids: CASSSPADNKQFF. In DNA, the CDR3 is TGTGCCAGCAGTTCGCCGGCTGACAATAAGCAGTTCTTC.

The chain links TRBV7-2 to TRBJ2-5; D gene ambiguous. Germline V gives CDR1 SGHTA, CDR2 FQGNSA. Trimming took 3 bases from V and 1 from J, leaving 9 bases between them. The CDR3 is made up of 14 amino acids. The CDR3 DNA follows: TGTGCCAGCAGCTTGCGAAAAATCCAAGAGACCCAGTACTTC. Residues: CASSLRKIQETQYF.

The rearrangement joins TRBV7-9 to TRBJ1-2, with 7 positions matching TRBD1. The CDR3 runs to 19 residues. The V and J ends lost 0 bases and 2 bases, in that order; junction bases with no gene match: 15. Germline CDR1 and CDR2: SEHNR and FQNEAQ (reference sequence). The CDR3 loop is CASSLASWDRRNFNYGYTF. CDR3 in DNA: TGTGCCAGCAGCTTAGCCTCCTGGGACAGACGAAACTTCAACTATGGCTACACCTTC.

This clonotype was detected a few times. The chain employs TRBV7-8 and TRBJ1-6; no definite D call. CDR3 length equals 14 residues. The V end was cut by 5 bases, the J end by 10 bases, with 15 bases between. Germline V gene data show CDR1 as SGHVS and CDR2 as FQNEAQ. The CDR3 sequence: CASSQDGRRSPLHF. CDR3 in DNA: TGTGCCAGCAGCCAAGATGGACGGCGCTCACCCCTCCACTTT.

This clonotype was seen more than once but under ten times. This chain joins TRBV7-3 and TRBJ2-3; D gene ambiguous. V was pared by 7 bases and J by 2 bases, with 22 bases between. Per germline, CDR1 SGHTA and CDR2 FQGTGA. CDR3 length: 17 residues. The CDR3 loop reads CASTTTWALDATDTQYF. In DNA, the CDR3 is TGTGCCAGCACCACAACCTGGGCTTTGGACGCCACAGATACGCAGTATTTT.

This clonotype showed up just a few times. The V call is TRBV6-2 or TRBV6-3, the J call TRBJ2-7, with D unresolved. Germline CDR1 reads MNHEY; CDR2 reads SVGEGT. V was pared by 4 bases and J by 1 base, with 11 bases between. The CDR3 extends over 14 amino acids. CDR3 in amino acids: CASSFGLTSYEQYF. DNA of the CDR3: TGTGCCAGCAGTTTTGGGCTAACTTCCTACGAGCAGTACTTC.

This clonotype was seen more than once but under ten times. V and J are TRBV5-4 and TRBJ1-4; perhaps TRBD1 as D (5 bases). The germline CDR1 and CDR2 sequences are SGHNT and YYREEE (reference sequence). V lost 4 bases to trimming and J lost 6 bases, with 16 bases between them. The CDR3 runs 15 residues. The CDR3 DNA reads as TGTGCCAGCAGCCTTACACTAAGAGGGGATGAAAAACTGTTTTTT. This encodes CASSLTLRGDEKLFF.

This clonotype was recorded many times. The J gene is TRBJ1-1, the V gene TRBV5-1; 7 nucleotides line up with TRBD1. V trimming: 2 bases; J trimming: 3 bases; junction bases outside the gene matches: 4. There are 14 residues in the CDR3. Germline assignment: CDR1 SGHRS and CDR2 YFSETQ. The CDR3, as DNA: TGCGCCAGCAGCTTCAGGGGGGAGGACACTGAAGCTTTCTTT. Translation gives CASSFRGEDTEAFF.

In its sample, this clonotype was seen many times. The rearrangement uses TRBV6-2 or TRBV6-3 and TRBJ1-1; 10 bases match TRBD1. This CDR3 has 14 amino acids. CDR1 and CDR2 from the germline V gene are MNHEY and SVGEGT. V lost 10 bases and J lost 5; bases outside the gene matches: 10. The CDR3: CATRQGASRTEAFF. In DNA form, the CDR3 reads TGTGCCACCAGACAGGGGGCGAGTCGGACTGAAGCTTTCTTT.

The chain uses TRBV3-1 and TRBJ1-1; the match to TRBD1 covers 9 bases. The CDR3 runs 14 residues. V lost 5 bases, J lost 4 bases, and 5 bases stayed unmatched. The germline gives CDR1 LGHDT, CDR2 YNNKEL (reference sequence). The CDR3 region has the DNA TGTGCCAGCAGCAACAGGGGGCTAATCACTGAAGCTTTCTTT. This sequence encodes CASSNRGLITEAFF.

V gene TRBV20-1 combines with J gene TRBJ2-1; the match to TRBD2 covers 9 bases. There are 15 residues in the CDR3. The germline CDR1 and CDR2 sequences are DFQATT and SNEGSKA (reference sequence). The junction had 8 bases not matched to a gene; V was cut back by 3 bases and J by 5 bases. The CDR3 DNA is TGCAGTGCTAGGAGGCTAGCGGGGCGGGACAATGAGCAGTTCTTC. Amino acids: CSARRLAGRDNEQFF.

There are many counts of this clonotype. The chain has TRBV29-1 and TRBJ2-4; 9 bases are a match to TRBD1. V lost 4 bases and J lost 9; bases outside the gene matches: 7. The CDR3 sequence is 13 residues long. Germline values: CDR1 SQVTM, CDR2 ANQGSEA. In nucleotides, the CDR3 is TGCAGCGTTGCTCGGGGGACAGGGAGCATTCAGTACTTC. Its translation is CSVARGTGSIQYF.

Many counts were recorded for this clonotype. J is TRBJ2-3 and V is TRBV12-3 or TRBV12-4; D is undetermined. CDR3 size: 11 residues. Trimming stripped 3 bases from V and 12 bases from J, with 10 bases between. CDR3 sequence (DNA): TGTGCCAGCAGTTTCATAGGGCGCCAGTATTTT. Translating gives CASSFIGRQYF.